Shown below are 15 T cell receptor beta chains from a single sample sequenced in a study of cytomegalovirus exposure and HLA in healthy donors. This PCR relied on a set of 60 Vbeta primers and 13 Jbeta primers. The protocol was immunoSEQ multiplex PCR, while the TCRdb copy is restricted to in-frame clones and leaves out a portion. Of some 110,000 clones in the sample, roughly 15% were seen once. The sequenced material came from PBMCs. The receptor source for this set is a female donor in good health and CMV-seronegative.

The chain carries TRBV19 and TRBJ2-6; TRBD1 aligns across 8 bases. Germline CDR1 reads LNHDA; CDR2 reads SQIVND (reference sequence). The CDR3 consists of 18 residues. Losses at the gene ends were 5 bases for V and 2 bases for J; bases not matched to a gene: 11. CDR3 residues: CASSVDRGGATGANVLTF. CDR3 nucleotides: TGTGCCAGTAGTGTCGACAGGGGCGGAGCTACTGGGGCCAACGTCCTGACTTTC.

The rearrangement uses TRBV30 and TRBJ1-1, with D possibly being TRBD1 (6 bases). The CDR3 consists of 13 residues. V gave up 3 bases and J gave up 5 bases, with 13 bases separating them. Germline V CDR1 and CDR2: GTSNPN, SVGIG (reference sequence). The CDR3 sequence: CAWRARGRTEAFF. CDR3 nucleotides: TGTGCCTGGAGGGCCAGGGGCCGTACTGAAGCTTTCTTT.

This clone was counted a few times. DNA for the CDR3: TGTGCTACCGGGACATTACGCCAAGAGACCCAGTACTTC. Translation: CATGTLRQETQYF. The V gene is TRBV30, the J gene TRBJ2-5; a possible D gene is TRBD1 (6 bases). Germline CDR1 is GTSNPN and CDR2 is SVGIG (reference sequence). This CDR3 contains 13 residues.

There are a few counts of this clone. The genes are TRBV7-8 and TRBJ2-1; TRBD2 agrees at 12 bases. The CDR3 is made up of 17 amino acids. Trimming at V came to 5 bases and at J to 0 bases, leaving 5 bases not matched to a gene. Germline V lookup: CDR1 SGHVS, CDR2 FQNEAQ. The CDR3 protein is CASSRWTSGTSYNEQFF. CDR3 sequence (DNA): TGTGCCAGCAGCAGGTGGACTAGCGGGACCTCCTACAATGAGCAGTTCTTC.

The V and J genes are TRBV28 and TRBJ2-7, with 7 bases that match TRBD1. V shed 4 bases and J 10 bases; nucleotides not matched to a gene: 4. The germline CDR1 and CDR2 sequences are MDHEN and SYDVKM. This CDR3 has 11 amino acids. CDR3 protein: CASSSTGAQYF. The CDR3, as DNA: TGTGCCAGCAGTTCAACAGGGGCCCAGTACTTC.

The chain joins TRBV6-6 to TRBJ2-7, with TRBD1 identical over 7 bases. The CDR3 totals 13 residues. Unmatched junction bases numbered 9, after V lost 6 bases and J lost 7 bases. Per the germline V gene, CDR1 is MNHNY and CDR2 is SVGAGI (reference sequence). CDR3 residues: CASRNDPGQEQYF. The CDR3 region has the DNA TGTGCCAGCAGAAACGACCCGGGACAGGAGCAGTACTTC.

The genes are TRBV7-9 and TRBJ2-2; 12 nucleotides match TRBD2. This CDR3 has 19 amino acids. Losses at the gene ends were 2 bases for V and 0 bases for J; bases not matched to a gene: 7. Germline-derived CDR1 and CDR2 are SEHNR and FQNEAQ (reference sequence). The CDR3 DNA sequence: TGTGCCAGCAGCTTAATTTGGCTAGCGGGGGGGCCGAACACCGGGGAGCTGTTTTTT. Encoded protein: CASSLIWLAGGPNTGELFF.

The rearrangement uses TRBV7-2 and TRBJ1-5; no reliable D call. The CDR3 is made up of 14 amino acids. V was trimmed by 0 bases and J by 0 bases, leaving 3 bases between them. Germline V gene sequence: CDR1 SGHTA, CDR2 FQGNSA. The CDR3 here is CASSLAYSNQPQHF. CDR3 nucleotides: TGTGCCAGCAGCTTAGCTTATAGCAATCAGCCCCAGCATTTT.

This chain uses TRBV30 with TRBJ1-4; D may be TRBD1 (5 bases). Germline V gene lookup returns CDR1 GTSNPN and CDR2 SVGIG (reference sequence). The CDR3 covers 17 residues. V was shortened by 3 bases and J by 8 bases, with 25 bases between the two germline ends. The CDR3 reads CAWSANYDMQGGEKLFF. The CDR3 bases are TGTGCCTGGAGCGCCAACTACGACATGCAGGGAGGGGAAAAACTGTTTTTT.

This sequence joins TRBV11-3 and TRBJ2-7; perhaps TRBD2 as D (7 bases). This CDR3 comprises 15 residues. Germline CDR1 and CDR2: SGHNT and YENEEA. Between the trimmed V and J ends, which lost 5 bases and 7 bases, there was a span of 21 bases. The chain's CDR3 is CASSPGGRGTTEQYF. The CDR3, as DNA: TGTGCCAGCAGCCCCGGGGGGCGGGGAACAACGGAGCAGTACTTC.

J is TRBJ1-1 and V is TRBV19; D gene ambiguous. CDR3 length equals 14 residues. The germline gives CDR1 LNHDA, CDR2 SQIVND (reference sequence). V lost 1 base to trimming and J lost 7 bases, with 13 bases between them. The DNA for the CDR3 is TGTGCCAGTAGTATAGGGCCCCTTGCCAGTGAAGCTTTCTTT. Its protein is CASSIGPLASEAFF.

V and J are TRBV5-1 and TRBJ2-7, with TRBD1 identical over 8 bases. Germline V gene lookup returns CDR1 SGHRS and CDR2 YFSETQ. The CDR3 runs 15 residues. The trim removed 2 bases at V and 5 bases at J, leaving 9 bases unmatched. The CDR3 coding sequence is TGCGCCAGCAGCTTCGGGCAGGGGGCGCAAAACGAGCAGTACTTC. It specifies CASSFGQGAQNEQYF. Together with reference TRBV5-1 and TRBJ2-7, the CDR3 gives the full variable domain: KAGVTQTPRYLIKTRGQQVTLSCSPISGHRSVSWYQQTPGQGLQFLFEYFSETQRNKGNFPGRFSGRQFSNSRSEMNVSTLELGDSALYLCASSFGQGAQNEQYFGPGTRLTVT.

The sample holds a few counts of this clone. The gene calls are TRBV7-3 and TRBJ1-1, with a possible D match to TRBD1 (5 bases). The CDR3 covers 16 residues. Germline loops: CDR1 SGHTA, CDR2 FQGTGA. Trimming stripped 0 bases from V and 7 bases from J, with 18 bases between. CDR3 in DNA: TGTGCCAGCAGCTTAACTGGGGGGGGTACCATTAATGAAGCTTTCTTT. It translates to CASSLTGGGTINEAFF.

This clone was counted between two and nine times. The J gene is TRBJ1-1, the V gene TRBV5-1, with D possibly being TRBD1 (6 bases). From germline, CDR1 is SGHRS and CDR2 YFSETQ. CDR3 length equals 17 residues. V lost 0 bases and J lost 1, with 16 bases in between. The CDR3 spells CASSLEGVWGPNTEAFF. Written as DNA, the CDR3 is TGCGCCAGCAGCTTGGAGGGGGTGTGGGGCCCGAACACTGAAGCTTTCTTT.

This CDR3 is CASSPPVGGYEKLFF. CDR3 DNA: TGTGCCAGCAGCCCGCCCGTCGGAGGATATGAAAAACTGTTTTTT. The rearrangement links TRBV7-2 to TRBJ1-4; D not resolved. Trimming pared 5 bases from V and 6 bases from J, leaving 16 bases between. This CDR3 is 15 amino acids long. Germline V gene lookup returns CDR1 SGHTA and CDR2 FQGNSA.